This passage covers 4 T cell receptor beta chains from one sample sequenced in a study of monozygotic twins with cystic fibrosis. The table came from immunoSEQ multiplex PCR; TCRdb's copy has only in-frame clones and leaves some out. Of 30,000 to 40,000 clones listed, over 60% are singletons. Sequenced material: blood. The origin of the receptors is a girl between 10 and 17 years old with cystic fibrosis.

The chain combines TRBV6-5 with TRBJ1-1; a weak D match, TRBD1 (5 bases). CDR3 length: 14 residues. V lost 2 bases and J 1 base, leaving 8 bases between the germline ends. CDR1 MNHEY and CDR2 SVGAGI come from the germline V gene. The CDR3 nucleotides read TGTGCCAGCAGTTACGACAGACCGAACACTGAAGCTTTCTTT. It specifies CASSYDRPNTEAFF.

This chain uses TRBV2 with TRBJ2-7, with 13 bases that match TRBD2. J gave up 1 base and V 5 bases, and 2 bases lay outside the gene matches. The CDR3 consists of 15 residues. From germline, CDR1 is SNHLY and CDR2 FYNNEI. CDR3 loop: CASSLTSGRSYEQYF. In nucleotides, the CDR3 is TGTGCCAGCAGTCTGACTAGCGGGAGGTCCTACGAGCAGTACTTC. Complete variable domain (other parts from reference TRBV2 and TRBJ2-7): EPEVTQTPSHQVTQMGQEVILRCVPISNHLYFYWYRQILGQKVEFLVSFYNNEISEKSEIFDDQFSVERPDGSNFTLKIRSTKLEDSAMYFCASSLTSGRSYEQYFGPGTRLTVT.

V is TRBV5-1 and J is TRBJ2-5; 12 nucleotides line up with TRBD2. The J segment lost 4 bases and the V segment lost 3 bases, leaving 13 bases of the junction unmatched. Per germline, CDR1 SGHRS and CDR2 YFSETQ. This CDR3 is 18 amino acids long. This CDR3 is CASSSRLAGAVSGETQYF. The CDR3, as DNA: TGCGCCAGCAGCTCAAGACTAGCGGGAGCGGTAAGCGGAGAGACCCAGTACTTC.

V usage is TRBV30 and J usage is TRBJ2-2; D possibly matches TRBD1 or TRBD2 (5 bases each). The germline CDR1 and CDR2 sequences are GTSNPN and SVGIG (reference sequence). The CDR3 consists of 18 residues. Trimming stripped 0 bases from V and 2 bases from J, with 19 bases between. CDR3 coding DNA: TGTGCCTGGAGTGTGGGGGACCTAAATTTTCCAAACACCGGGGAGCTGTTTTTT. This sequence encodes CAWSVGDLNFPNTGELFF.